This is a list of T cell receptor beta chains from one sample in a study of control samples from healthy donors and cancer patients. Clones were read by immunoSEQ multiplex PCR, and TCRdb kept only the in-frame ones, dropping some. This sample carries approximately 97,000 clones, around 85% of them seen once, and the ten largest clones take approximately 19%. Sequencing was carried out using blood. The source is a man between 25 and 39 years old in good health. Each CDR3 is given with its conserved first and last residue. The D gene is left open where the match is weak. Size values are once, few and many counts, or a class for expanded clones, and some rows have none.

CDR3 DNA: TGTGCCAGCAGCTTCTGGAACCGGGACAGGAGGAACATTCAGTACTTC
CDR3 protein: CASSFWNRDRRNIQYF
D gene: NA
clone size: NA
J gene: TRBJ2-4
V gene: TRBV21-1

CDR3 DNA: TGTGCCAGTAGTATAGAAAGGACAGGGACTGAAGCTTTCTTT
CDR3 protein: CASSIERTGTEAFF
D gene: TRBD1
clone size: NA
J gene: TRBJ1-1
V gene: TRBV19

CDR3 DNA: TGCGCCAGCAGCCCGGGACAGGGCGGTGAAAAACTGTTTTTT
CDR3 protein: CASSPGQGGEKLFF
D gene: TRBD1
clone size: few
J gene: TRBJ1-4
V gene: TRBV5-1

CDR3 DNA: TGCGCCAGCAGCTTGGCCGGACAGGGGGGTGAAAAACTGTTTTTT
CDR3 protein: CASSLAGQGGEKLFF
D gene: TRBD1
clone size: NA
J gene: TRBJ1-4
V gene: TRBV5-1

CDR3 DNA: TGTGCCAGTAGTATCGGACAGAACACAGATACGCAGTATTTT
CDR3 protein: CASSIGQNTDTQYF
D gene: NA
clone size: NA
J gene: TRBJ2-3
V gene: TRBV19

CDR3 DNA: TGTGCCAGTAGTAGACAGGGGCCCACCGGGGAGCTGTTTTTT
CDR3 protein: CASSRQGPTGELFF
D gene: TRBD1
clone size: NA
J gene: TRBJ2-2
V gene: TRBV19

CDR3 DNA: TGCGCCAGCAGCTTGGGGACAGTAACGTATGGCTACACCTTC
CDR3 protein: CASSLGTVTYGYTF
D gene: NA
clone size: NA
J gene: TRBJ1-2
V gene: TRBV5-1

CDR3 DNA: TGTGCCAGCAGTTTAGCCTCAGGGGGAAGGGAAAAACTGTTTTTT
CDR3 protein: CASSLASGGREKLFF
D gene: TRBD1
clone size: NA
J gene: TRBJ1-4
V gene: TRBV28

CDR3 DNA: TGTGCCAGCAGCGGGTGGACCCCTACTGAAGCTTTCTTT
CDR3 protein: CASSGWTPTEAFF
D gene: NA
clone size: NA
J gene: TRBJ1-1
V gene: TRBV11-1

CDR3 DNA: TGTGCCAGCGGGACAGGGAGCACCGGGGAGCTGTTTTTT
CDR3 protein: CASGTGSTGELFF
D gene: TRBD1
clone size: once
J gene: TRBJ2-2
V gene: TRBV9

CDR3 DNA: TGTGCCAGCAGCAAAACCCAGGGCTCTGGGGCCAACGTCCTGACTTTC
CDR3 protein: CASSKTQGSGANVLTF
D gene: NA
clone size: NA
J gene: TRBJ2-6
V gene: TRBV7-9

CDR3 DNA: TGTGCCAGCAGCTTTAGCGGGGGGGATGCCTACGAGCAGTACTTC
CDR3 protein: CASSFSGGDAYEQYF
D gene: TRBD2
clone size: NA
J gene: TRBJ2-7
V gene: TRBV7-9

CDR3 DNA: TGTGCCAGCAGTGAATTGGGGAACGAAAAACTGTTTTTT
CDR3 protein: CASSELGNEKLFF
D gene: NA
clone size: NA
J gene: TRBJ1-4
V gene: TRBV6-1

CDR3 DNA: TGTGCCTGGAGTGTGCGGTACGACACTGAAGCTTTCTTT
CDR3 protein: CAWSVRYDTEAFF
D gene: NA
clone size: NA
J gene: TRBJ1-1
V gene: TRBV30

CDR3 DNA: TGTGCCAGTAGGCACCCAGGGGGCCGGAACACTGAAGCTTTCTTT
CDR3 protein: CASRHPGGRNTEAFF
D gene: TRBD1
clone size: once
J gene: TRBJ1-1
V gene: TRBV19

CDR3 DNA: TGTGCCAGCAGCTTGGATGGGGCGGATAATGAAAAACTGTTTTTT
CDR3 protein: CASSLDGADNEKLFF
D gene: NA
clone size: NA
J gene: TRBJ1-4
V gene: TRBV5-4

CDR3 DNA: TGTGCCAGCAGCTCGGGACAGGCTTCCTACAATGAGCAGTTCTTC
CDR3 protein: CASSSGQASYNEQFF
D gene: TRBD1
clone size: once
J gene: TRBJ2-1
V gene: TRBV5-6

CDR3 DNA: TGTGCCAGCAGCCTCGACAGGGGCGCGGAGGCTTTCTTT
CDR3 protein: CASSLDRGAEAFF
D gene: TRBD1
clone size: NA
J gene: TRBJ1-1
V gene: TRBV9

CDR3 DNA: TGTGCCACCAGTGGATCAGGGAGTGGGACCCAGTACTTC
CDR3 protein: CATSGSGSGTQYF
D gene: NA
clone size: NA
J gene: TRBJ2-5
V gene: TRBV24-1

CDR3 DNA: TGTGCCTGGAGTGAGGCGGGGTGGGCAGATACGCAGTATTTT
CDR3 protein: CAWSEAGWADTQYF
D gene: NA
clone size: NA
J gene: TRBJ2-3
V gene: TRBV30

CDR3 DNA: TGCAGCGTTGAATCGGGGACAGATACGCAGTATTTT
CDR3 protein: CSVESGTDTQYF
D gene: NA
clone size: NA
J gene: TRBJ2-3
V gene: TRBV29-1

CDR3 DNA: TGTGCCAGCAGTTTACAGTCTCCTGTTCCCTACAATGAGCAGTTCTTC
CDR3 protein: CASSLQSPVPYNEQFF
D gene: NA
clone size: NA
J gene: TRBJ2-1
V gene: TRBV27

CDR3 DNA: TGTGCCAGCAGCCCAGCCTGGGGGTCGGGAAACACCATATATTTT
CDR3 protein: CASSPAWGSGNTIYF
D gene: NA
clone size: few
J gene: TRBJ1-3
V gene: TRBV3-1/TRBV3-2

CDR3 DNA: TGTGCCAGCAGACCTCACGGTGGGGAGACCCAGTACTTC
CDR3 protein: CASRPHGGETQYF
D gene: NA
clone size: NA
J gene: TRBJ2-5
V gene: TRBV12-3/TRBV12-4

CDR3 DNA: TGTGCCAGTAGTATTCCTTACGGGACGATGCCCCAGCATTTT
CDR3 protein: CASSIPYGTMPQHF
D gene: NA
clone size: NA
J gene: TRBJ1-5
V gene: TRBV19

CDR3 DNA: TGTGCCAGCGGGGCTTGGGTTCGGGCCGGGGAGCTGTTTTTT
CDR3 protein: CASGAWVRAGELFF
D gene: NA
clone size: NA
J gene: TRBJ2-2
V gene: TRBV6-5

CDR3 DNA: TGCAGTGCTAGGCCCGGGCCTGAAGCTTTCTTT
CDR3 protein: CSARPGPEAFF
D gene: NA
clone size: NA
J gene: TRBJ1-1
V gene: TRBV20-1

CDR3 DNA: TGTGCCAGCAGCACTCTGACTAGCGGGGGGGTCACAGATACGCAGTATTTT
CDR3 protein: CASSTLTSGGVTDTQYF
D gene: TRBD2
clone size: NA
J gene: TRBJ2-3
V gene: TRBV7-2

CDR3 DNA: TGTGCCAGCAGACGACAGGGGAGCTACGAGCAGTACTTC
CDR3 protein: CASRRQGSYEQYF
D gene: TRBD1
clone size: NA
J gene: TRBJ2-7
V gene: TRBV27

CDR3 DNA: TGTGCCTGGGGGGCGAGCTCCTACAATGAGCAGTTCTTC
CDR3 protein: CAWGASSYNEQFF
D gene: NA
clone size: NA
J gene: TRBJ2-1
V gene: TRBV30

CDR3 DNA: TGTGCCTGGAGTACAGGGGGCTTCTATGGCTACACCTTC
CDR3 protein: CAWSTGGFYGYTF
D gene: TRBD1
clone size: once
J gene: TRBJ1-2
V gene: TRBV30

CDR3 DNA: TGTGCCAGCAGTTTAGAAGGCAACCTAGCCAAAAACATTCAGTACTTC
CDR3 protein: CASSLEGNLAKNIQYF
D gene: NA
clone size: NA
J gene: TRBJ2-4
V gene: TRBV28

CDR3 DNA: TGTGCCAGCAGCCAAGGCGGCCAGGTGGCCAAAGAGCAGTACTTC
CDR3 protein: CASSQGGQVAKEQYF
D gene: NA
clone size: NA
J gene: TRBJ2-7
V gene: TRBV14

CDR3 DNA: TGTGCCTGGGTTGGAGGGAACACTGAAGCTTTCTTT
CDR3 protein: CAWVGGNTEAFF
D gene: NA
clone size: NA
J gene: TRBJ1-1
V gene: TRBV30

CDR3 DNA: TGTGCCAGCAGTGTAGCGGACTACGAGCAGTACTTC
CDR3 protein: CASSVADYEQYF
D gene: NA
clone size: NA
J gene: TRBJ2-7
V gene: TRBV11-2

CDR3 DNA: TGTGCCAGCCGCTTTGGGACTCGCTCCTACGAGCAGTACTTC
CDR3 protein: CASRFGTRSYEQYF
D gene: NA
clone size: NA
J gene: TRBJ2-7
V gene: TRBV27

CDR3 DNA: TGTGCCATCAGCGAAGACAACTCCGCTCAGCCCCAGCATTTT
CDR3 protein: CAISEDNSAQPQHF
D gene: NA
clone size: NA
J gene: TRBJ1-5
V gene: TRBV10-3

CDR3 DNA: TGTGCCAGCAGCGTAGAGCAGGGGGCAGATACGCAGTATTTT
CDR3 protein: CASSVEQGADTQYF
D gene: TRBD1
clone size: NA
J gene: TRBJ2-3
V gene: TRBV9

CDR3 DNA: TGTGCCAGCAGGGGAGGACTAGCTGGCGAGCAGTACTTC
CDR3 protein: CASRGGLAGEQYF
D gene: TRBD2
clone size: once
J gene: TRBJ2-7
V gene: TRBV28

CDR3 DNA: TGCGCCAGCAGGACCGGGACAGGGGGAGAAAAACTGTTTTTT
CDR3 protein: CASRTGTGGEKLFF
D gene: TRBD1
clone size: NA
J gene: TRBJ1-4
V gene: TRBV5-1

CDR3 DNA: TGTGCCTCGCCTACCCTCCTCTACGAGCAGTACTTC
CDR3 protein: CASPTLLYEQYF
D gene: NA
clone size: NA
J gene: TRBJ2-7
V gene: TRBV30

CDR3 DNA: TGTGCCAGCAGCTTGGGTTCAGGGATCTCTGGAAACACCATATATTTT
CDR3 protein: CASSLGSGISGNTIYF
D gene: NA
clone size: once
J gene: TRBJ1-3
V gene: TRBV7-8

CDR3 DNA: TGTGCCAGTAGTATACAGGACACCTTCTACGAGCAGTACTTC
CDR3 protein: CASSIQDTFYEQYF
D gene: NA
clone size: NA
J gene: TRBJ2-7
V gene: TRBV19

CDR3 DNA: TGTGCCAGCAGCTTAGGCGGGGTGAACACCGGGGAGCTGTTTTTT
CDR3 protein: CASSLGGVNTGELFF
D gene: NA
clone size: NA
J gene: TRBJ2-2
V gene: TRBV11-2

CDR3 DNA: TGTGCCAGCAGCTTACACCGGGAATCCACTGAAGCTTTCTTT
CDR3 protein: CASSLHRESTEAFF
D gene: NA
clone size: NA
J gene: TRBJ1-1
V gene: TRBV7-3

CDR3 DNA: TGTGCCAGCACCTGGGGCAGCATGAACACTGAAGCTTTCTTT
CDR3 protein: CASTWGSMNTEAFF
D gene: NA
clone size: NA
J gene: TRBJ1-1
V gene: TRBV5-6

CDR3 DNA: TGTGCCAGCAGCCAAACCTCCCTAGCGGGGGTCAACGAGCAGTACTTC
CDR3 protein: CASSQTSLAGVNEQYF
D gene: TRBD2
clone size: once
J gene: TRBJ2-7
V gene: TRBV3-1/TRBV3-2

CDR3 DNA: TGTGCCAGCAGTTCCGGTCTTTACAATGAGCAGTTCTTC
CDR3 protein: CASSSGLYNEQFF
D gene: NA
clone size: NA
J gene: TRBJ2-1
V gene: TRBV12-3/TRBV12-4

CDR3 DNA: TGTGCCAGCAGCCAAGAAAGAGGGTACGAGCAGTACTTC
CDR3 protein: CASSQERGYEQYF
D gene: NA
clone size: NA
J gene: TRBJ2-7
V gene: TRBV3-1/TRBV3-2

CDR3 DNA: TGTGCCAGCAGTTTGATTAGGTGGGGAAGTAACTATGGCTACACCTTC
CDR3 protein: CASSLIRWGSNYGYTF
D gene: NA
clone size: NA
J gene: TRBJ1-2
V gene: TRBV28

CDR3 DNA: TGCGCCAGCAGCTTGGACCCAGGGAAAGAGACCCAGTACTTC
CDR3 protein: CASSLDPGKETQYF
D gene: NA
clone size: NA
J gene: TRBJ2-5
V gene: TRBV5-1

CDR3 DNA: TGTGCCAGTAGTATAGGCAACGGCTTCTCCTACGAGCAGTACTTC
CDR3 protein: CASSIGNGFSYEQYF
D gene: NA
clone size: NA
J gene: TRBJ2-7
V gene: TRBV19

CDR3 DNA: TGTGCCAGCAGTGGAGGGAACACCGGGGAGCTGTTTTTT
CDR3 protein: CASSGGNTGELFF
D gene: NA
clone size: NA
J gene: TRBJ2-2
V gene: TRBV6-4

CDR3 DNA: TGTGCCAGCAGCTTAAGGGGACAGGGGGTGAATGAGCAGTTCTTC
CDR3 protein: CASSLRGQGVNEQFF
D gene: TRBD1
clone size: NA
J gene: TRBJ2-1
V gene: TRBV7-3

CDR3 DNA: TGCAGCGTTACAACGTACCAAGAGACCCAGTACTTC
CDR3 protein: CSVTTYQETQYF
D gene: NA
clone size: few
J gene: TRBJ2-5
V gene: TRBV29-1